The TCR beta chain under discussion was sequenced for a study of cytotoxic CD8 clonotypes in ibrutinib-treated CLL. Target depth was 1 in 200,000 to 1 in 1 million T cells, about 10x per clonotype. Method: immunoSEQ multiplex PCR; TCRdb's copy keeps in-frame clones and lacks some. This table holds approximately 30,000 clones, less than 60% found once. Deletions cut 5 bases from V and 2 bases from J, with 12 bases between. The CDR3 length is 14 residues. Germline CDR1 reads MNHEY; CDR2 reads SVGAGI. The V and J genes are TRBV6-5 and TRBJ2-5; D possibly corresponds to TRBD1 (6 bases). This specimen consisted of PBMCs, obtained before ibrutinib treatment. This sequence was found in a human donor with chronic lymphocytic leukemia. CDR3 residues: CASSLRGSQETQYF. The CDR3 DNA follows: TGTGCCAGCAGTCTTAGGGGGTCTCAAGAGACCCAGTACTTC.